The 28 T cell receptor beta chains listed next were all sequenced from one sample in a study of CD8 T cells in ankylosing spondylitis. TCRdb re-analysed the 5' RACE reads in MiXCR, keeping a single row per CDR3 protein. Here the sample spans some 240,000 distinct CDR3 sequences, about 18% being singletons. The sequenced sample was blood, either unsorted or a sorted T cell fraction (not recorded which). These receptors were taken from a male donor with ankylosing spondylitis or in good health (not recorded which).

The J gene is TRBJ2-1, the V gene TRBV27; 8 bases are a match to TRBD2. Unmatched junction bases numbered 3, after V lost 4 bases and J lost 7 bases. This CDR3 is 13 amino acids long. Germline CDR1 and CDR2: MNHEY and SMNVEV (reference sequence). The CDR3 here is CASSSGLGNEQFF. Here the CDR3 DNA reads TGTGCCAGCAGTTCGGGACTAGGGAATGAGCAGTTCTTC.

V and J are TRBV29-1 and TRBJ2-1; 9 bases match TRBD2. Germline V gene sequence: CDR1 SQVTM, CDR2 ANQGSEA. Losses at the gene ends were 0 bases for V and 2 bases for J; bases not matched to a gene: 5. The CDR3 has 16 amino acids. The CDR3 DNA follows: TGCAGCGTTGAAGATCCGGGCGGGAGGGCCTACAATGAGCAGTTCTTC. It is translated as CSVEDPGGRAYNEQFF.

In this sample, this clonotype turned up a few times. The V call is TRBV7-9, the J call TRBJ1-2; TRBD1 matches 8 bases. The CDR3 is 15 amino acids. Germline lookup yields CDR1 SEHNR and CDR2 FQNEAQ (reference sequence). V shed 5 bases and J 4 bases; nucleotides not matched to a gene: 9. CDR3 amino acids: CASSPRTGLAYGYTF. Here the CDR3 DNA reads TGTGCCAGCAGCCCCCGGACAGGGCTAGCCTATGGCTACACCTTC.

The table lists this clonotype with many counts. The chain combines TRBV29-1 with TRBJ2-7; the match to TRBD2 covers 11 bases. The CDR3 runs 14 residues. J was trimmed by 3 bases and V by 2 bases; bases with no gene match: 3. CDR1 SQVTM and CDR2 ANQGSEA come from the germline V gene. The CDR3 reads CSVELAGGLYEQYF. DNA for the CDR3: TGCAGCGTTGAATTAGCGGGAGGGCTCTACGAGCAGTACTTC.

This clonotype was observed a handful of times. The chain recombines TRBV27 with TRBJ2-7; D not resolved. Germline values: CDR1 MNHEY, CDR2 SMNVEV (reference sequence). V lost 0 bases to trimming and J lost 6 bases, with 6 bases between them. The CDR3 contains 12 residues. CDR3 nucleotides: TGTGCCAGCAGTTTATCAGGCGGCGAGCAGTACTTC. Translating gives CASSLSGGEQYF.

Only a few counts were recorded for this clonotype. The chain joins TRBV7-2 to TRBJ2-7, with 9 nucleotides matching TRBD1. Germline V CDR1 and CDR2: SGHTA, FQGNSA. V lost 5 bases to trimming and J lost 3 bases; unmatched junction nucleotides: 8. The CDR3 extends over 15 amino acids. This CDR3 reads CASSIQLGQGYEQYF. DNA of the CDR3: TGTGCCAGCAGCATTCAACTGGGACAGGGCTACGAGCAGTACTTC. Full variable domain (missing parts from reference TRBV7-2 and TRBJ2-7): GAGVSQSPSNKVTEKGKDVELRCDPISGHTALYWYRQSLGQGLEFLIYFQGNSAPDKSGLPSDRFSAERTGGSVSTLTIQRTQQEDSAVYLCASSIQLGQGYEQYFGPGTRLTVT.

In this sample, this clonotype turned up a few times. The V gene is TRBV9, the J gene TRBJ2-1; no reliable D call. This CDR3 has 15 amino acids. Trimming removed 5 bases from V and 2 bases from J, with 14 bases in between. Germline V gene lookup returns CDR1 SGDLS and CDR2 YYNGEE. DNA of the CDR3: TGTGCCAGCAGAGAAGATGCGGAGCCCTACAATGAGCAGTTCTTC. Its protein product is CASREDAEPYNEQFF.

A few counts support this clonotype. The CDR3 nucleotides read TGTGCCAGCAGCAAAAGGGGGCTCAGCTCCTACAATGAGCAGTTCTTC. Encoded protein: CASSKRGLSSYNEQFF. The chain uses TRBV4-2 and TRBJ2-1, with 7 bases that match TRBD1. CDR1 LGHNA and CDR2 YNFKEQ come from the germline V gene. CDR3 length equals 16 residues. V gave up 5 bases and J gave up 0 bases; unmatched junction bases: 7.

The chain carries TRBV29-1 and TRBJ2-5; D not resolved. The germline V gene has CDR1 SQVTM and CDR2 ANQGSEA. Trimming took off 0 bases at V and 4 bases at J, with 6 bases between the two ends. This CDR3 has 12 amino acids. CDR3 residues: CSVEEWGETQYF. As DNA, the CDR3 is TGCAGCGTTGAAGAATGGGGAGAGACCCAGTACTTC.

The chain links TRBV29-1 to TRBJ2-1, with D unclear. V lost 2 bases and J 6 bases, leaving 20 bases between the germline ends. CDR1 SQVTM and CDR2 ANQGSEA come from the germline V gene. The CDR3 totals 16 residues. The CDR3 coding sequence is TGCAGCGTTGAAATGGGTCAGTTTACCTACAGCAATGAGCAGTTCTTC. Protein: CSVEMGQFTYSNEQFF.

This clonotype was seen repeatedly, ten times or more. This rearrangement joins TRBV10-2 to TRBJ2-7, with D perhaps assigned TRBD1 or TRBD2 (5 bases each). This CDR3 has 11 residues. Trimming stripped 6 bases from V and 4 bases from J, with 7 bases between. The germline CDR1 and CDR2 sequences are WSHSY and SAAADI. The CDR3 reads CASSEGYEQYF. In DNA form, the CDR3 reads TGCGCCAGCAGCGAGGGGTACGAGCAGTACTTC.

The chain joins TRBV2 to TRBJ2-7; possible D gene TRBD2, 5 bases. The length of the CDR3 is 14 residues. Trimming left V 6 bases short and J 2 bases short, with 14 bases between. Looked up from germline, CDR1 is SNHLY and CDR2 is FYNNEI. The CDR3 loop is CASRDSGLTYEQYF. The CDR3 DNA sequence: TGTGCCAGCAGGGACTCCGGTTTGACCTACGAGCAGTACTTC. The entire variable domain, with the rest obtained from reference TRBV2 and TRBJ2-7, is as follows: EPEVTQTPSHQVTQMGQEVILRCVPISNHLYFYWYRQILGQKVEFLVSFYNNEISEKSEIFDDQFSVERPDGSNFTLKIRSTKLEDSAMYFCASRDSGLTYEQYFGPGTRLTVT.

The chain couples TRBV30 to TRBJ2-2; D is perhaps TRBD1 or TRBD2 (5 bases each). The germline V gene has CDR1 GTSNPN and CDR2 SVGIG (reference sequence). Trimming removed 0 bases from V and 7 bases from J, with 6 bases in between. The CDR3 loop spans 12 amino acids. DNA of the CDR3: TGTGCCTGGAGTGTTGGGGGCGGGGAGCTGTTTTTT. It encodes CAWSVGGGELFF.

The gene calls are TRBV29-1 and TRBJ2-1; 8 bases match TRBD2. Germline CDR1 is SQVTM and CDR2 is ANQGSEA. The CDR3 loop spans 13 amino acids. This CDR3 is CSPRSGSGNEQFF. The CDR3 bases are TGCAGTCCCCGGAGCGGGAGCGGGAATGAGCAGTTCTTC.

On this clonotype itself: Germline and junction disagree at one end, which may indicate a read error. The chain has TRBV7-7 and TRBJ1-1; D is possibly TRBD1 (5 bases). The length of the CDR3 is 13 residues. Looked up from germline, CDR1 is SSHAT and CDR2 is FNYEAQ (reference sequence). The CDR3: CASSQGFNTEAFF. The CDR3 DNA reads TGTGCTAGCAGTCAGGGATTTAACACTGAAGCTTTCTTT.

This clonotype occurred many times. The rearrangement joins TRBV4-3 to TRBJ2-7, with a tentative D call TRBD2 (7 bases). Trimming took 0 bases from V and 2 from J, leaving 20 bases between them. Germline V gene lookup returns CDR1 LGHNA and CDR2 YSLEER. The CDR3 consists of 18 residues. CDR3 region: CASSQDQGLGGRAYEQYF. The CDR3 DNA reads as TGCGCCAGCAGCCAAGATCAGGGGCTAGGGGGGAGGGCCTACGAGCAGTACTTC.

This clonotype was detected a few times. The V call is TRBV4-3, the J call TRBJ2-5; D gene uncertain. Germline-derived CDR1 and CDR2 are LGHNA and YSLEER. V was pared by 0 bases and J by 3 bases, with 8 bases between. The CDR3 spans 14 residues. CDR3 DNA: TGCGCCAGCAGCCAAGATGGTGGAGAAGAGACCCAGTACTTC. This translates into CASSQDGGEETQYF.

This sequence joins TRBV3-1 and TRBJ2-2; D is unresolved. This CDR3 region has 13 residues. Looked up from germline, CDR1 is LGHDT and CDR2 is YNNKEL (reference sequence). V was clipped by 1 base and J by 5 bases, with 5 bases between them. This CDR3 reads CASSQVGTGELFF. The CDR3 region has the DNA TGTGCCAGCAGCCAAGTGGGGACCGGGGAGCTGTTTTTT.

This clonotype was detected a few times. The chain joins TRBV27 to TRBJ2-7, with 10 bases that match TRBD1. V gave up 5 bases and J gave up 2 bases; unmatched junction bases: 9. Germline V gene sequence: CDR1 MNHEY, CDR2 SMNVEV (reference sequence). The CDR3 is made up of 16 amino acids. CDR3 in amino acids: CASSPIGGQGTYEQYF. CDR3 nucleotide sequence: TGTGCCAGCAGTCCCATCGGGGGACAGGGGACCTACGAGCAGTACTTC.

The sample holds a few counts of this clonotype. The rearrangement uses TRBV7-3 and TRBJ2-1; TRBD2 matches at 8 bases. Germline V gene data show CDR1 as SGHTA and CDR2 as FQGTGA. The V gene end was trimmed by 5 bases and the J gene end by 6 bases; junction bases not matched to a gene: 9. This CDR3 region has 15 residues. The CDR3 DNA reads TGTGCCAGCAGCCGGGGCACGCTAGCGGGCAATGAGCAGTTCTTC. Amino acid sequence: CASSRGTLAGNEQFF.

This clonotype appeared a few times. This chain connects TRBV7-6 to TRBJ2-7, with 8 bases that match TRBD2. J lost 3 bases, V lost 5 bases, and 9 bases had no gene match. The CDR3 runs 15 residues. Germline CDR1 and CDR2: SGHVS and FNYEAQ. The CDR3 here is CASSKHLSGSYEQYF. The DNA of the CDR3 is TGTGCCAGCAGCAAACATTTAAGCGGGAGCTACGAGCAGTACTTC.

The CDR3 spells CATCLRGGSYNEQFF. Here the CDR3 DNA reads TGTGCCACGTGTCTTCGAGGGGGTTCCTACAATGAGCAGTTCTTC. V gene TRBV15 combines with J gene TRBJ2-1; tentative D call: TRBD1 (6 bases). The CDR3 extends over 15 amino acids. Germline V gene sequence: CDR1 LNHNV, CDR2 YYDKDF (reference sequence). V lost 9 bases to trimming and J lost 1 base, with 16 bases between them. Looking up the rest from reference TRBV15 and TRBJ2-1 gives the full variable domain: DAMVIQNPRYQVTQFGKPVTLSCSQTLNHNVMYWYQQKSSQAPKLLFHYYDKDFNNEADTPDNFQSRRPNTSFCFLDIRSPGLGDTAMYLCATCLRGGSYNEQFFGPGTRLTVL.

This sequence joins TRBV10-3 and TRBJ2-5; TRBD1 matches at 7 bases. Germline V gene data show CDR1 as ENHRY and CDR2 as SYGVKD. This CDR3 spans 13 amino acids. The V and J ends lost 8 bases and 2 bases, in that order; junction bases with no gene match: 5. For the CDR3, the DNA is TGTGCCATCGGACAGGATTATCAAGAGACCCAGTACTTC. Translating it yields CAIGQDYQETQYF.

V usage is TRBV20-1 and J usage is TRBJ2-7; 9 nucleotides align to TRBD1. Looked up from germline, CDR1 is DFQATT and CDR2 is SNEGSKA (reference sequence). This CDR3 region has 15 residues. The ends lost 0 bases at V and 2 bases at J; junction bases unmatched: 5. The CDR3: CSARDLTGGAYEQYF. CDR3 nucleotide sequence: TGCAGTGCTAGAGATCTTACAGGGGGCGCCTACGAGCAGTACTTC.

The chain uses TRBV10-2 and TRBJ2-7; the match to TRBD2 covers 9 bases. Germline trimming cut 3 bases from V and 3 bases from J; bases unmatched to any gene: 6. In germline, CDR1 is WSHSY, CDR2 SAAADI. The CDR3 runs 15 residues. Here the CDR3 reads CASSDGSGSRYEQYF. In nucleotides, the CDR3 is TGCGCCAGCAGTGATGGTAGCGGGAGCCGCTACGAGCAGTACTTC.

V and J are TRBV2 and TRBJ2-7; 7 bases map to TRBD2. CDR1 is SNHLY and CDR2 is FYNNEI in the germline V gene. This CDR3 is 15 amino acids long. V shed 6 bases, J shed 5 bases, and the junction held 13 bases outside the gene matches. The CDR3 sequence: CASSEGPSGGHEQYF. CDR3 sequence (DNA): TGTGCCAGCAGCGAGGGGCCTAGCGGAGGCCACGAGCAGTACTTC.

The chain combines TRBV12-3 or TRBV12-4 with TRBJ2-7; 7 bases line up with TRBD1. Trimming cost V 3 bases and J 0 bases; bases outside gene matches: 5. CDR3 length: 15 amino acids. CDR3 in amino acids: CASSFVRDSSYEQYF. The DNA of the CDR3 is TGTGCCAGCAGTTTTGTCCGGGACAGCTCCTACGAGCAGTACTTC.

This clonotype was found many times. V gene TRBV10-3 combines with J gene TRBJ2-3; 10 bases match TRBD1. V lost 7 bases and J lost 3; bases outside the gene matches: 4. Germline CDR1 ENHRY, CDR2 SYGVKD. This CDR3 is built from 14 residues. Here the CDR3 reads CAITRQGATDTQYF. The CDR3 DNA reads as TGTGCCATCACCAGACAGGGGGCTACAGATACGCAGTATTTT.